This passage covers 24 T cell receptor beta chains from one sample sequenced in a study of blood T cell repertoires in COVID-19 (TCRdb year 2020). Preparation of the library involved the immunoSEQ multiplex PCR assay. In its TCRdb copy, this immuneACCESS table keeps in-frame sequences only and misses some clones. Where compared with another copy, unresolved V genes explain less than half of these, and the others have no known cause. The sample table contains roughly 330,000 clones; only one count was recorded for around nine tenths of them. The ten largest clones represent under 5% of the sample. Material for sequencing was peripheral blood. Receptor source: a woman in her 50s with active or convalescent COVID-19.

The V gene is TRBV4-1, the J gene TRBJ2-3, with D uncertain. Germline-derived CDR1 and CDR2 are MGHRA and YSYEKL. The CDR3 contains 16 residues. Trimming cost V 0 bases and J 2 bases, with 12 bases left between them. Written as DNA, the CDR3 is TGCGCCAGCAGCCAAGAAGCCGCCATATACACAGATACGCAGTATTTT. Amino acid sequence: CASSQEAAIYTDTQYF.

This sequence joins TRBV28 and TRBJ1-4, with D uncertain. The CDR3 covers 13 residues. Between the trimmed V and J ends, which lost 7 bases and 4 bases, there was a span of 10 bases. Germline V CDR1 and CDR2: MDHEN, SYDVKM. CDR3 bases: TGTGCCAGCAACGAGGGATTTAATGAAAAACTGTTTTTT. Amino acids: CASNEGFNEKLFF.

The chain has TRBV18 and TRBJ1-4; D remains unclear. Germline values: CDR1 KGHSH, CDR2 LQKENI. CDR3 length equals 16 residues. Trimming left V 3 bases short and J 0 bases short, with 11 bases between. As DNA, the CDR3 is TGTGCCAGCTCACCTTTTAGAACTACAACTAATGAAAAACTGTTTTTT. This translates into CASSPFRTTTNEKLFF.

This clone has a handful of counts. This chain connects TRBV24-1 to TRBJ2-2; perhaps TRBD2 as D (6 bases). Per the germline V gene, CDR1 is KGHDR and CDR2 is SFDVKD. This CDR3 region has 17 residues. V was shortened by 1 base and J by 2 bases, with 13 bases between the two germline ends. For the CDR3, the DNA is TGTGCCACCAGTGATTTACCGACTAGATCAAACACCGGGGAGCTGTTTTTT. It codes for CATSDLPTRSNTGELFF.

This sequence joins TRBV18 and TRBJ1-5, with TRBD1 as a possible D gene (6 bases). V was clipped by 2 bases and J by 2 bases, with 7 bases between them. This CDR3 spans 14 amino acids. CDR1 KGHSH and CDR2 LQKENI come from the germline V gene. The CDR3 coding sequence is TGTGCCAGCTCACCAAACAGGGGCAATCAGCCCCAGCATTTT. This encodes CASSPNRGNQPQHF.

This clone was observed once. J is TRBJ1-1 and V is TRBV12-5, with 12 positions matching TRBD1. Germline CDR1 LGHNT, CDR2 FRNRAP. The CDR3 loop spans 18 amino acids. The V gene end was trimmed by 1 base and the J gene end by 5 bases; junction bases not matched to a gene: 11. CDR3 protein: CASGLGRGTGGSRTEAFF. The CDR3 DNA reads as TGTGCTAGTGGTTTGGGGCGGGGGACAGGGGGCAGTAGGACTGAAGCTTTCTTT.

This clone was observed a few times. J is TRBJ2-7 and V is TRBV7-2; TRBD2 aligns across 8 bases. Germline CDR1 reads SGHTA; CDR2 reads FQGNSA. The CDR3 runs 13 residues. J was trimmed by 2 bases and V by 5 bases; bases with no gene match: 2. CDR3 sequence reads: CASSREGAYEQYF. CDR3 bases: TGTGCCAGCAGCCGGGAGGGGGCCTACGAGCAGTACTTC.

The gene calls are TRBV5-1 and TRBJ2-3; D is uncertain. From germline, CDR1 is SGHRS and CDR2 YFSETQ. The CDR3 has 14 amino acids. Trimming left V 2 bases short and J 2 bases short, with 9 bases between. CDR3 sequence reads: CASSLGRYTDTQYF. In DNA, the CDR3 is TGCGCCAGCAGCTTAGGCAGGTACACAGATACGCAGTATTTT. The full variable domain, in which reference TRBV5-1 and TRBJ2-3 provide the parts outside the CDR3, is KAGVTQTPRYLIKTRGQQVTLSCSPISGHRSVSWYQQTPGQGLQFLFEYFSETQRNKGNFPGRFSGRQFSNSRSEMNVSTLELGDSALYLCASSLGRYTDTQYFGPGTRLTVL.

The rearrangement uses TRBV5-4 and TRBJ2-5; tentative D call: TRBD1 (5 bases). Germline CDR1 and CDR2: SGHNT and YYREEE (reference sequence). V lost 2 bases and J lost 0, with 8 bases in between. The CDR3 is 14 amino acids. The CDR3 reads CASSLAGYQETQYF. The CDR3 region has the DNA TGTGCCAGCAGCTTAGCAGGGTACCAAGAGACCCAGTACTTC.

V usage is TRBV4-3 and J usage is TRBJ2-7; TRBD2 matches at 9 bases. V was clipped by 0 bases and J by 3 bases; unmatched bases: 3. Germline CDR1 and CDR2: LGHNA and YSLEER. The CDR3 is made up of 15 amino acids. The CDR3 spells CASSQDASGDYEQYF. In nucleotides, the CDR3 is TGCGCCAGCAGCCAAGATGCTAGCGGGGACTACGAGCAGTACTTC.

The CDR3 spells CASSRGSRPILGETQYF. The DNA of the CDR3 is TGTGCCAGTAGTCGGGGATCCCGGCCGATCCTGGGTGAGACCCAGTACTTC. The J gene is TRBJ2-5, the V gene TRBV19; weak D call: TRBD2 (5 bases). The V and J ends lost 5 bases and 5 bases respectively, with 24 bases between them. The CDR3 is 17 amino acids. Looked up from germline, CDR1 is LNHDA and CDR2 is SQIVND (reference sequence).

V is TRBV29-1 and J is TRBJ1-1; D remains unclear. CDR3 length equals 15 residues. CDR1 is SQVTM and CDR2 is ANQGSEA in the germline V gene. Trimming pared 0 bases from V and 0 bases from J, leaving 11 bases between. CDR3 DNA sequence: TGCAGCGTTGAAGAGGGTAGACTCCTGAACACTGAAGCTTTCTTT. This encodes CSVEEGRLLNTEAFF. The whole variable domain, filled in from reference TRBV29-1 and TRBJ1-1, reads SAVISQKPSRDICQRGTSLTIQCQVDSQVTMMFWYRQQPGQSLTLIATANQGSEATYESGFVIDKFPISRPNLTFSTLTVSNMSPEDSSIYLCSVEEGRLLNTEAFFGQGTRLTVV.

J is TRBJ1-5 and V is TRBV10-3; D is unclear. Germline V CDR1 and CDR2: ENHRY, SYGVKD. V lost 2 bases and J lost 12, with 14 bases in between. This CDR3 region has 13 residues. The chain's CDR3 is CAISEVFSEVQHF. Written as DNA, the CDR3 is TGTGCCATCAGTGAGGTTTTCAGCGAGGTCCAGCATTTT.

The chain is built from TRBV30 and TRBJ2-1, with 10 positions matching TRBD2. V was pared by 4 bases and J by 5 bases, with 8 bases of the junction left unmatched. Germline CDR1 and CDR2: GTSNPN and SVGIG (reference sequence). The CDR3 covers 15 residues. The CDR3 loop reads CAWNTGTSANNEQFF. The CDR3 coding sequence is TGTGCCTGGAACACCGGGACTAGCGCAAACAATGAGCAGTTCTTC.

To note about this clone: Other DNA sequences in this specimen translate into the identical CDR3. V gene TRBV28 combines with J gene TRBJ1-2; possibly TRBD1 for D (5 bases). Between the trimmed V and J ends, which lost 2 bases and 2 bases, there was a span of 6 bases. Germline values: CDR1 MDHEN, CDR2 SYDVKM. There are 13 residues in the CDR3. The CDR3: CASSLQGNYGYTF. The DNA of the CDR3 is TGTGCCAGCAGTTTACAGGGAAACTATGGCTACACCTTC.

V gene TRBV19 combines with J gene TRBJ2-7; 7 bases fit TRBD1. CDR1 is LNHDA and CDR2 is SQIVND in the germline V gene (reference sequence). The CDR3 extends over 13 amino acids. V shed 5 bases, J shed 5 bases, and the junction held 6 bases outside the gene matches. CDR3 sequence reads: CASSYGQVDEQYF. The CDR3 region has the DNA TGTGCCAGTAGTTACGGACAGGTGGACGAGCAGTACTTC. Drawing the rest from reference TRBV19 and TRBJ2-7, the complete variable domain is DGGITQSPKYLFRKEGQNVTLSCEQNLNHDAMYWYRQDPGQGLRLIYYSQIVNDFQKGDIAEGYSVSREKKESFPLTVTSAQKNPTAFYLCASSYGQVDEQYFGPGTRLTVT.

The gene calls are TRBV11-2 and TRBJ2-5, with D maybe TRBD2 (6 bases). The V and J ends lost 6 bases and 4 bases respectively, with 15 bases between them. The CDR3 has 14 residues. Germline CDR1 is SGHAT and CDR2 is FQNNGV. The CDR3 DNA follows: TGTGCCAGCAGGGATCAAAGGGGAGGAGAGACCCAGTACTTC. Encoded protein: CASRDQRGGETQYF.

The count of this clone is one. The chain joins TRBV30 to TRBJ1-1, with TRBD1 matching over 8 bases. The V segment lost 5 bases and the J segment 7 bases; nucleotides outside the gene matches: 3. The CDR3 sequence is 11 residues long. CDR1 GTSNPN and CDR2 SVGIG come from the germline V gene (reference sequence). The DNA for the CDR3 is TGTGCCTGGCAGGGGGCATTTGAAGCTTTCTTT. Its translation: CAWQGAFEAFF.

The chain couples TRBV4-1 to TRBJ1-5, with D perhaps matching TRBD1 (6 bases). The CDR3 is 15 amino acids. V was trimmed by 3 bases and J by 7 bases, leaving 16 bases between them. CDR1 is MGHRA, CDR2 YSYEKL, per germline. The CDR3 spells CASSHAGGGAQPQHF. The DNA for the CDR3 is TGCGCCAGCAGCCACGCTGGGGGGGGCGCGCAGCCCCAGCATTTT.

This chain joins TRBV6-5 and TRBJ2-3; tentatively, D is TRBD2 (6 bases). Germline V gene data show CDR1 as MNHEY and CDR2 as SVGAGI. Trimming removed 5 bases at V and 5 bases at J, with 14 bases between. The CDR3 covers 14 residues. CDR3 in amino acids: CASSQRVGGDTQYF. Here the CDR3 DNA reads TGTGCCAGCAGTCAGCGGGTCGGTGGAGATACGCAGTATTTT.

In its sample, this clone was seen a few times. Other DNA sequences from this sample encode an identical CDR3 as well. The rearrangement links TRBV14 to TRBJ1-2; D is perhaps TRBD1 (5 bases). Germline lookup yields CDR1 SGHDN and CDR2 FVKESK. CDR3 length: 14 residues. Trimming shortened V by 0 bases and J by 1 base, and 6 bases separated the two germline ends. This CDR3 reads CASSQERGNYGYTF. DNA for the CDR3: TGTGCCAGCAGCCAAGAAAGGGGTAACTATGGCTACACCTTC.

The chain recombines TRBV27 with TRBJ2-5, with D maybe TRBD1 (5 bases). Germline CDR1 and CDR2: MNHEY and SMNVEV (reference sequence). V dropped 6 bases and J dropped 5 bases, with 19 bases sitting between them. The CDR3 length is 15 residues. The CDR3 region is CASSSRQSPAETQYF. CDR3 DNA sequence: TGTGCCAGCAGCTCAAGACAGTCCCCAGCGGAGACCCAGTACTTC.

CDR3 loop: CASSPFVEQFF. CDR3 nucleotides: TGTGCCAGCAGCCCGTTCGTAGAGCAGTTCTTC. The chain couples TRBV11-2 to TRBJ2-1; D is unclear. With 5 bases removed from V and 10 bases from J, the gap between germline ends came to 9 bases. This CDR3 has 11 amino acids. CDR1 is SGHAT and CDR2 is FQNNGV in the germline V gene.

The CDR3 region has the DNA TGCAGCGTTGTCGAAGGACAGGGATGGGACTATGGCTACACCTTC. As protein: CSVVEGQGWDYGYTF. This chain connects TRBV29-1 to TRBJ1-2; 8 nucleotides match TRBD1. CDR1 SQVTM and CDR2 ANQGSEA come from the germline V gene. The trim removed 4 bases at V and 3 bases at J, leaving 10 bases unmatched. The CDR3 is made up of 15 amino acids. Full variable domain (remainder filled in from reference TRBV29-1 and TRBJ1-2): SAVISQKPSRDICQRGTSLTIQCQVDSQVTMMFWYRQQPGQSLTLIATANQGSEATYESGFVIDKFPISRPNLTFSTLTVSNMSPEDSSIYLCSVVEGQGWDYGYTFGSGTRLTVV.